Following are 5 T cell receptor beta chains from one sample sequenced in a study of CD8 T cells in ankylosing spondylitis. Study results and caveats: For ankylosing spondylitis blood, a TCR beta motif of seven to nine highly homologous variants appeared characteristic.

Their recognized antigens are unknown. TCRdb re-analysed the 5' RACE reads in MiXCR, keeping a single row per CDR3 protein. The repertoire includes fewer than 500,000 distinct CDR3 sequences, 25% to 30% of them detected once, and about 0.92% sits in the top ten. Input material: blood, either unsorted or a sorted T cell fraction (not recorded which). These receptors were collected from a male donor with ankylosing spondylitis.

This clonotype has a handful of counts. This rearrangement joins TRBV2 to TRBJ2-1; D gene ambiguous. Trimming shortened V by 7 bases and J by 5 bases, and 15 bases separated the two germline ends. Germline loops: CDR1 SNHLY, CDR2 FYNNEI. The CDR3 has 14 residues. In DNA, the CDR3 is TGTGCCAGCACATCTCGCCGGACGGACAATGAGCAGTTCTTC. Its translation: CASTSRRTDNEQFF.

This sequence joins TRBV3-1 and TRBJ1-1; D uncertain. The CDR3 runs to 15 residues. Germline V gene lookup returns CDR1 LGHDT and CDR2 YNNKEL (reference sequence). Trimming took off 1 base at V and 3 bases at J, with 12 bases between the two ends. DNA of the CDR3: TGTGCCAGCAGCCAAGGTAGCGCGCTGGACACTGAAGCTTTCTTT. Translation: CASSQGSALDTEAFF.

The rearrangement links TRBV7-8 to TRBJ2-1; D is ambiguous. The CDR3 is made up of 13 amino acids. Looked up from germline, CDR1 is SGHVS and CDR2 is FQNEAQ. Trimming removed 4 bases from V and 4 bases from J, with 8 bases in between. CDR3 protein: CASSSNYYNEQFF. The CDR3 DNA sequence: TGTGCCAGCAGCTCCAACTATTACAATGAGCAGTTCTTC.

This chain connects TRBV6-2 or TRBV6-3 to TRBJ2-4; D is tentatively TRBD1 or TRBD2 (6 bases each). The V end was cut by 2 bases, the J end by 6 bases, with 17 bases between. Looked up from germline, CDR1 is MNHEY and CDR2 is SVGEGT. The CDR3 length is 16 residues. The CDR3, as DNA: TGTGCCAGCAGTTACCCCCCGGGGGTAGGGGGAAACATTCAGTACTTC. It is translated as CASSYPPGVGGNIQYF.

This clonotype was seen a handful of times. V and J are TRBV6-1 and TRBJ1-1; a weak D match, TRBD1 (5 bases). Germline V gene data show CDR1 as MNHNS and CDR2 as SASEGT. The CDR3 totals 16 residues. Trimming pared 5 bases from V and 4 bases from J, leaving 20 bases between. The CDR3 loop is CASSRRHMDGGTEAFF. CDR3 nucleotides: TGTGCCAGCAGTCGACGTCATATGGATGGGGGCACTGAAGCTTTCTTT.